This T cell receptor beta chain was obtained from a study of response to subunit inactivated influenza vaccine. TCRdb re-called the RT-PCR reads through MiXCR, storing one row per CDR3 protein. The sample records around 580,000 distinct CDR3 sequences, around 11% being singletons. V dropped 3 bases and J dropped 6 bases, with 14 bases sitting between them. The CDR3 runs to 14 residues. Sequenced material: PBMCs from blood, taken on the day of vaccination. The V call is TRBV12-3 or TRBV12-4, the J call TRBJ2-5; D may match TRBD1 or TRBD2 (5 bases each). The receptor comes from a man aged 45-65 years who received an inactivated influenza vaccine. DNA for the CDR3: TGTGCCAGCAGTTTCTCGGGACGCCATCAGACCCAGTACTTC. Translated, it gives CASSFSGRHQTQYF.